The 15 T cell receptor beta chains given below trace back to one sample, sequenced in a study of Tregs in tolerant kidney transplant recipients. Assay used: immunoSEQ multiplex PCR; TCRdb lists only in-frame clones, some missing. The record lists about 52,000 clones, of which the ten most abundant hold approximately 0.81%. Specimen: CD4+ T cells from blood, collected before the transplant. The receptor set was obtained from a human donor who received a combined kidney and bone marrow transplant.

Notes on this clone: The CDR3 end falls 3 residues outside the read, so it is completed with the germline J gene. The genes are TRBV19 and TRBJ1-1; unclear D gene. In germline, CDR1 is LNHDA, CDR2 SQIVND (reference sequence). V lost 5 bases and J lost 5, with 9 bases in between. The CDR3 extends over 12 amino acids. CDR3 DNA (partial): TGTGCCAGTAGTTCTTCCCTAACTGAA. It codes for CASSSSLTE. The entire CDR3 sequence reads CASSSSLTEAFF.

A remark on this clone: The read halts 3 residues ahead of the CDR3 end, with the missing end drawn from the germline J gene. The rearrangement joins TRBV18 to TRBJ2-1, with 8 positions matching TRBD1. V was pared by 4 bases and J by 2 bases, with 4 bases of the junction left unmatched. This CDR3 has 15 residues. In germline, CDR1 is KGHSH, CDR2 LQKENI. The CDR3 sequence: CASSRGQAAYNEQFF. The CDR3 bases that were read are TGTGCCAGCTCACGGGGACAGGCGGCCTACAATGAG.

Worth noting for this clone: The read finishes 3 residues shy of the CDR3 end, and the germline J gene is used to complete it. The V gene is TRBV5-1, the J gene TRBJ1-4; D not resolved. Germline values: CDR1 SGHRS, CDR2 YFSETQ. The CDR3 length is 16 residues. The V end was cut by 0 bases, the J end by 0 bases, with 9 bases between. CDR3 sequence: CASSLAGFATNEKLFF. The covered CDR3 bases are TGCGCCAGCAGCTTGGCCGGTTTTGCAACTAATGAAAAA.

On this clone: The sequenced fragment ends 3 residues before the CDR3 boundary, so the rest is inferred from the germline J gene. V and J are TRBV5-6 and TRBJ1-2, with a tentative D call TRBD1 (5 bases). CDR1 and CDR2 (germline): SGHDT, YYEEEE. The CDR3 consists of 14 residues. V shed 0 bases and J shed 5 bases, with 11 bases lying between them. The covered CDR3 bases are TGTGCCAGCAGCTTGGCCGGACATCATTATGGC. Translated: CASSLAGHHYG. In full, the CDR3 reads CASSLAGHHYGYTF.

As regards this clone: The read finishes 3 residues shy of the CDR3 end, and the germline J gene is used to complete it. The chain is built from TRBV18 and TRBJ2-7, with 7 bases lining up with TRBD2. Germline assignment: CDR1 KGHSH and CDR2 LQKENI. V shed 0 bases and J 5 bases; nucleotides not matched to a gene: 7. The CDR3 sequence is 15 residues long. Partial CDR3 DNA: TGTGCCAGCTCACCACCAGGGGAGGGTTGGGACGAG. This gives the protein CASSPPGEGWDE. The full CDR3 sequence reads CASSPPGEGWDEQYF.

Regarding this clone: The CDR3 end lies 3 residues beyond the end of the read and is filled in from the germline J gene. This chain connects TRBV19 to TRBJ1-1, with TRBD1 matching over 7 bases. The junction had 6 bases not matched to a gene; V was cut back by 5 bases and J by 6 bases. CDR3 length equals 13 residues. In germline, CDR1 is LNHDA, CDR2 SQIVND (reference sequence). This chain's CDR3 is CASSAQTGAEAFF. Incomplete CDR3 DNA: TGTGCCAGTAGTGCACAAACAGGGGCTGAA.

The CDR3 region is CASSLSTGGQETQYF. The part of the CDR3 DNA that was read is TGTGCCAGCAGCTTGTCGACGGGGGGGCAAGAGACC. The chain has TRBV5-6 and TRBJ2-5; 8 nucleotides agree with TRBD2. The read gets to within 3 residues of the CDR3 end, and the germline J gene fills in the rest. The CDR3 is made up of 15 amino acids. Per the germline V gene, CDR1 is SGHDT and CDR2 is YYEEEE. The junction had 4 bases not matched to a gene; V was cut back by 1 base and J by 2 bases.

Note on this clone: The read gets to within 3 residues of the CDR3 end, and the germline J gene fills in the rest. The chain couples TRBV7-8 to TRBJ2-3; no definite D call. With 1 base removed from V and 4 bases from J, the gap between germline ends came to 9 bases. CDR1 SGHVS and CDR2 FQNEAQ come from the germline V gene. This CDR3 is built from 14 residues. The CDR3 loop reads CASSLVTLADTQYF. The sequenced part of the CDR3 DNA is TGTGCCAGCAGCTTAGTCACTCTGGCAGATACG.

Regarding this clone: The CDR3 extends 3 residues past the end of the read, so its final part is completed from the germline J gene. The chain combines TRBV12-3 or TRBV12-4 with TRBJ2-5; TRBD2 aligns across 12 bases. This CDR3 region has 16 residues. V gave up 3 bases and J gave up 5 bases; unmatched junction bases: 7. The sequenced CDR3 bases are TGTGCCAGCAGTTTTGGGCTAGCGGGGGGGCAGGAGACC. It encodes CASSFGLAGGQET. From start to end, the CDR3 is CASSFGLAGGQETQYF.

For this clone: The CDR3 end is not reached by the read, which stops 3 residues before it; the germline J gene fills it in. The V call is TRBV7-2, the J call TRBJ2-3, with 7 nucleotides matching TRBD2. CDR3 length equals 15 residues. Trimming took 6 bases from V and 2 from J; bases not matched to a gene: 8. CDR1 SGHTA and CDR2 FQGNSA come from the germline V gene. The DNA read from the CDR3 is TGTGCCAGCAGTCGGGACTACTTAAACACAGATACG. Its translation is CASSRDYLNTDT. The whole CDR3 protein reads CASSRDYLNTDTQYF.

Worth noting for this clone: Sequencing ends 3 residues short of the CDR3 end; the germline J gene provides the rest. V gene TRBV19 combines with J gene TRBJ2-6, with a tentative D call TRBD1 (5 bases). Trimming stripped 3 bases from V and 7 bases from J, with 7 bases between. CDR1 is LNHDA and CDR2 is SQIVND in the germline V gene (reference sequence). CDR3 length: 13 residues. The CDR3 loop is CASSIQGANVLTF. Partial CDR3 DNA: TGTGCCAGTAGTATTCAGGGTGCCAACGTC.

A remark on this clone: Read data end 3 residues before the CDR3 end; the end is taken from the germline J gene. This sequence joins TRBV6-2 or TRBV6-3 and TRBJ1-3; the D is unclear. Germline V CDR1 and CDR2: MNHEY, SVGEGT. Trimming removed 10 bases at V and 0 bases at J, with 10 bases between. The CDR3 consists of 13 residues. The sequenced part of the CDR3 DNA is TGTGCCACGCGTCGGGTCTCTGGAAACACC. Its translation is CATRRVSGNT. The entire CDR3 reads CATRRVSGNTIYF.

Worth noting for this clone: The read finishes 3 residues shy of the CDR3 end, and the germline J gene is used to complete it. The chain uses TRBV20-1 and TRBJ2-3; TRBD2 matches at 8 bases. This CDR3 has 15 amino acids. Germline V CDR1 and CDR2: DFQATT, SNEGSKA (reference sequence). J gave up 2 bases and V 6 bases, and 10 bases lay outside the gene matches. CDR3 DNA (partial): TGCAGTGCAGAAGGTAGCGGGGCTGCCACAGATACG. It translates to CSAEGSGAATDT. The whole CDR3 reads CSAEGSGAATDTQYF.

The part of the CDR3 DNA that was read is TGTGCCATCAGAAAGAGTCAGAAGAGCACAGATACG. Amino acid sequence: CAIRKSQKSTDT. The CDR3, in full, reads CAIRKSQKSTDTQYF. The chain couples TRBV10-3 to TRBJ2-3, with D hard to call. The read stops 3 residues short of the end of the CDR3; the missing end is completed from the germline J gene. This CDR3 contains 15 residues. Between the trimmed V and J ends, which lost 6 bases and 0 bases, there was a span of 13 bases. Germline assignment: CDR1 ENHRY and CDR2 SYGVKD.

Worth noting for this clone: The observed sequence ends 3 residues before the CDR3 terminus, with the missing tail filled in from the germline J gene. This rearrangement joins TRBV29-1 to TRBJ2-3; 10 bases align to TRBD2. This CDR3 contains 13 residues. J gave up 5 bases and V 4 bases, and 3 bases lay outside the gene matches. The germline V gene has CDR1 SQVTM and CDR2 ANQGSEA. CDR3 bases read: TGCAGCGTTGGGCTAGCGGGAGTAGATACG. The encoded protein is CSVGLAGVDT. The complete CDR3 sequence is CSVGLAGVDTQYF.